The sequence of this TCR beta chain was determined in a study of vaccination and CD4 T cells after COVID-19. On the study more broadly: Median time from second vaccine dose to sampling was 60 to 80 days (14 to 241). Study results and caveats: A nonsignificant median increase from around 21 to 38 SARS-CoV-2-reactive clonotypes was observed.

TCRdb used MiXCR to reprocess the PCR reads, holding one entry per CDR3 protein. The table includes some 33,000 distinct CDR3 sequences, more than 35% detected once. The CDR3 sequence is 15 residues long. Germline V gives CDR1 LNHNV, CDR2 YYDKDF (reference sequence). V shed 3 bases, J shed 0 bases, and the junction held 1 base outside the gene matches. Stated time point: late sampling 161 to 241 days after vaccination in a few convalescent patients. A word on this clonotype: No antigen is known for it.

This clonotype was obtained from a human donor who had recovered from COVID-19. The sample in question was CD4+ T cells from blood, obtained about 7 months after SARS-CoV-2 vaccination. J is TRBJ2-7 and V is TRBV15; 11 bases align to TRBD1. Here the CDR3 DNA reads TGTGCCACCAGCAGCGGGACAGGGGGCTCCTACGAGCAGTACTTC. Residues: CATSSGTGGSYEQYF.